This T cell receptor beta chain was captured by sequencing in a study of T cells in Graves' hyperthyroidism and ophthalmopathy. The CDR3 regions of TCR beta were amplified from RNA transcripts. With the HTBI primer set, the TCR CDR3 went through a first round of RT-PCR. MiXCR was run by TCRdb on the multiplex PCR reads, yielding one entry per CDR3 protein. Of hundreds of thousands of distinct CDR3 sequences detected, over 35% appear once; the ten largest clones hold around a third. Uncontrolled infection, other autoimmune disease, pregnancy or lactation barred patients from enrollment. Diagnosis relied on clinical symptoms, serum thyroxine and TRAb, thyroid ultrasound and orbital computed tomography. Germline loops: CDR1 MRHNA, CDR2 SNTAGT. V lost 6 bases to trimming and J lost 1 base, with 12 bases between them. This CDR3 contains 14 residues. This clonotype was observed at least ten times. Its antigen is as yet unknown.

Whole-study findings and limits: Expanded thyroid clonotypes (above 0.001) were mostly also found in blood. Onset of ophthalmopathy came a median approximately 6.8 months after the model predicted it.

This TCR was sampled from a woman between 35 and 50 years old with Graves' hyperthyroidism. Sequencing was performed on blood. The gene calls are TRBV6-4 and TRBJ1-1, with a weak D call TRBD1 (5 bases). The CDR3 protein is CASSAGGPNTEAFF. The CDR3 region has the DNA TGTGCCAGCAGCGCCGGGGGACCGAACACTGAAGCTTTCTTT.